This passage covers 7 T cell receptor beta chains from one sample sequenced in a study of T cells in Graves' hyperthyroidism and ophthalmopathy. The CDR3 regions of TCR beta were amplified from RNA transcripts. Primed by the HTBI set, a first-round RT-PCR was run on the TCR CDR3. TCRdb redid the calling of the multiplex PCR reads with MiXCR, one entry per CDR3 protein. The sample includes approximately 410,000 distinct CDR3 sequences, about 15% of them seen just once. Sequencing input: blood. Receptors were obtained from a man aged 18 to 30 with Graves' ophthalmopathy.

This clonotype came up many times. The J gene is TRBJ2-1, the V gene TRBV5-1; the match to TRBD1 covers 7 bases. This CDR3 comprises 16 residues. The germline CDR1 and CDR2 sequences are SGHRS and YFSETQ. The junction had 9 bases not matched to a gene; V was cut back by 1 base and J by 5 bases. The CDR3, as DNA: TGCGCCAGCAGCTTGAGGTCCTGGCAGGGGGACAATGAGCAGTTCTTC. Its protein product is CASSLRSWQGDNEQFF.

V usage is TRBV12-3 or TRBV12-4 and J usage is TRBJ2-3, with 10 nucleotides matching TRBD2. The V gene end was trimmed by 5 bases and the J gene end by 4 bases; junction bases not matched to a gene: 9. The CDR3 runs 16 residues. CDR3 sequence reads: CASSISSGRPPDTQYF. In DNA form, the CDR3 reads TGTGCCAGCAGTATCAGTAGCGGGAGGCCCCCAGATACGCAGTATTTT.

This clonotype was counted ten times or more. This chain joins TRBV28 and TRBJ2-7, with 8 bases identical to TRBD1. Germline CDR1 is MDHEN and CDR2 is SYDVKM. J was trimmed by 4 bases and V by 8 bases; bases with no gene match: 7. The CDR3 extends over 13 amino acids. In nucleotides, the CDR3 is TGTGCCAGCCAGAGGACAGGGCCTTACGAGCAGTACTTC. Its translation: CASQRTGPYEQYF.

In its sample, this clonotype was seen a few times. The genes are TRBV6-1 and TRBJ2-7; 9 bases agree with TRBD2. J was trimmed by 1 base and V by 6 bases; bases with no gene match: 10. The CDR3 loop spans 16 amino acids. Germline CDR1 MNHNS, CDR2 SASEGT. The CDR3 DNA follows: TGTGCCAGCAGCCTTAGCGGGAGAAGGCCTTCCTACGAGCAGTACTTC. Protein: CASSLSGRRPSYEQYF.

This clonotype was recorded a few times. The V call is TRBV30, the J call TRBJ2-7; possibly TRBD1 for D (6 bases). CDR3 length: 12 amino acids. Germline CDR1 is GTSNPN and CDR2 is SVGIG (reference sequence). V was clipped by 3 bases and J by 6 bases, with 12 bases between them. The CDR3 sequence: CAWRSGGAEQYF. CDR3 DNA sequence: TGTGCCTGGAGGTCTGGGGGCGCCGAGCAGTACTTC.

The chain carries TRBV7-9 and TRBJ2-2, with 10 bases identical to TRBD2. Germline trimming cut 0 bases from V and 0 bases from J; bases unmatched to any gene: 4. CDR3 length: 18 residues. CDR1 is SEHNR, CDR2 FQNEAQ, per germline (reference sequence). The CDR3 DNA reads as TGTGCCAGCAGCTTAGCTTTGGGACTAGCGACGAACACCGGGGAGCTGTTTTTT. Translation gives CASSLALGLATNTGELFF.

The chain joins TRBV27 to TRBJ2-3; D may be TRBD1 (5 bases). This CDR3 is built from 16 residues. Germline lookup yields CDR1 MNHEY and CDR2 SMNVEV (reference sequence). Deletions cut 5 bases from V and 8 bases from J, with 23 bases between. CDR3 coding DNA: TGTGCCAGCAGTCAAACGGCCAGGGCCATAATAGGTACGCAGTATTTT. This translates into CASSQTARAIIGTQYF.